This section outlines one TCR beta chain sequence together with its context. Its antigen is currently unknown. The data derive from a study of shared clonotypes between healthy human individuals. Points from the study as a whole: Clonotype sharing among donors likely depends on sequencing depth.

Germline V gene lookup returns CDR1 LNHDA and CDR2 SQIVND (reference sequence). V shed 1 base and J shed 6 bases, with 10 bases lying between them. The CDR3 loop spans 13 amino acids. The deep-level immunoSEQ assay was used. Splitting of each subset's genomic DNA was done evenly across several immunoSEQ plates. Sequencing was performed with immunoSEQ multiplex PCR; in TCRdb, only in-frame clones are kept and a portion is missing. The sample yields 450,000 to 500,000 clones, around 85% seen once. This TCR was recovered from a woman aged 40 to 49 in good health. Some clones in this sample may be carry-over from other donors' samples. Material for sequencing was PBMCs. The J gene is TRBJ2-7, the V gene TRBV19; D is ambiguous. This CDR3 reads CASSIVAESEQYF. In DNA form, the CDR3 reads TGTGCCAGTAGTATAGTGGCCGAGAGCGAGCAGTACTTC.